This T cell receptor (beta chain) was identified during a study of cytomegalovirus exposure and HLA in healthy donors. To note about this clone: The target antigen is unknown.

Both 60 Vbeta primers and 13 Jbeta primers went into the PCR. Method: immunoSEQ multiplex PCR; TCRdb's copy keeps in-frame clones and lacks some. Here the sample spans 100,000 to 150,000 clones, 60% to 85% being singletons. Germline V gives CDR1 LNHDA, CDR2 SQIVND (reference sequence). The V end was cut by 5 bases, the J end by 2 bases, with 16 bases between. The CDR3 runs to 15 residues. General study results and limits: When analyzed later, the rates of TCR association showed variation by HLA locus, with DRB1 the most and HLA-C the fewest. Accurate prediction of HLA-A and HLA-B alleles (for most subjects) was reportedly achieved from TCR beta sequences.

The clonotype comes from a man younger than 45 in good health and CMV-seronegative. The sample consisted of PBMCs. This chain links TRBV19 with TRBJ2-7; D is possibly TRBD2 (5 bases). The CDR3 reads CASSWTSGEPYEQYF. DNA of the CDR3: TGTGCCAGTAGTTGGACGTCCGGGGAACCCTACGAGCAGTACTTC.